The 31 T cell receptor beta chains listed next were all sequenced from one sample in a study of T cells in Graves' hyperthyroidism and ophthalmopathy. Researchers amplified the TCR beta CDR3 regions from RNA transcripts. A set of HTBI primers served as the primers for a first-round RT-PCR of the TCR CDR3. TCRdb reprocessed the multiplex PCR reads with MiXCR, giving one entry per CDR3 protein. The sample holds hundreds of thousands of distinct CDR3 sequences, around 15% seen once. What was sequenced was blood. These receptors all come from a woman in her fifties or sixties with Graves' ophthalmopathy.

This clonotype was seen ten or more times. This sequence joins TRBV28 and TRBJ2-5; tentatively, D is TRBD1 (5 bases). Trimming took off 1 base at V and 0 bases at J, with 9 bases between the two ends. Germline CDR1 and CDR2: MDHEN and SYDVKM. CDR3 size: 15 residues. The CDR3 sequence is CASSLFTGNQETQYF. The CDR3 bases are TGTGCCAGCAGTTTATTTACAGGAAACCAAGAGACCCAGTACTTC.

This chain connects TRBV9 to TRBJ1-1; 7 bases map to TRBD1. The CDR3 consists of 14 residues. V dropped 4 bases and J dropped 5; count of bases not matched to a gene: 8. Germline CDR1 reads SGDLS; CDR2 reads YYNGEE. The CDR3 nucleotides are TGTGCCAGCAGCTCCACAGGGGCGAAAACTGAAGCTTTCTTT. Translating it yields CASSSTGAKTEAFF. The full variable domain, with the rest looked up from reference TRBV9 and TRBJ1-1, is DSGVTQTPKHLITATGQRVTLRCSPRSGDLSVYWYQQSLDQGLQFLIQYYNGEERAKGNILERFSAQQFPDLHSELNLSSLELGDSALYFCASSSTGAKTEAFFGQGTRLTVV.

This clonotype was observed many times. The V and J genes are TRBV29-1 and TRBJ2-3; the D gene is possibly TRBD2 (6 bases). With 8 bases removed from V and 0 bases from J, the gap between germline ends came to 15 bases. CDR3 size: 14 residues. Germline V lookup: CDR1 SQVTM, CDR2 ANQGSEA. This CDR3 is CSHVAETSTDTQYF. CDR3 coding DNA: TGCAGCCACGTAGCGGAGACTAGCACAGATACGCAGTATTTT.

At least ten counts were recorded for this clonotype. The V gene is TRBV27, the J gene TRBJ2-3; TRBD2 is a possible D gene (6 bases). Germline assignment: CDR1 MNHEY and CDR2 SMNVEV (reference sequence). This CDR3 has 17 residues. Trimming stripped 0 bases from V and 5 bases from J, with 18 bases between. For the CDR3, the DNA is TGTGCCAGCAGTTTATCAGAGACTAGTCTTGGAAGAGATACGCAGTATTTT. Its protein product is CASSLSETSLGRDTQYF.

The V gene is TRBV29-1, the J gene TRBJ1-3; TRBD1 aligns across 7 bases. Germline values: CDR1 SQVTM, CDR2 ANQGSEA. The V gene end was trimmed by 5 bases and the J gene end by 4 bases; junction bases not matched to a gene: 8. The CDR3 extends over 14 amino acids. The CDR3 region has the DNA TGCAGCGTTACAGGGGCCCTGCGGGGAAACACCATATATTTT. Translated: CSVTGALRGNTIYF. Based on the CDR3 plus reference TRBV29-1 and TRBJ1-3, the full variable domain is SAVISQKPSRDICQRGTSLTIQCQVDSQVTMMFWYRQQPGQSLTLIATANQGSEATYESGFVIDKFPISRPNLTFSTLTVSNMSPEDSSIYLCSVTGALRGNTIYFGEGSWLTVV.

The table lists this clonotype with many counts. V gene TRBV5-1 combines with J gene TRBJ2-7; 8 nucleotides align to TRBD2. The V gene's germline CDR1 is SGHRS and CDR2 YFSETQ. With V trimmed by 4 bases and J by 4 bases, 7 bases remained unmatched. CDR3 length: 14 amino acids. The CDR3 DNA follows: TGCGCCAGCAGCCTCACTAGCGGACCTTACGAGCAGTACTTC. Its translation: CASSLTSGPYEQYF.

Here the CDR3 reads CASTSRTPLSGNTIYF. The DNA of the CDR3 is TGTGCCAGCACCTCAAGAACACCGCTCTCTGGAAACACCATATATTTT. The chain carries TRBV6-1 and TRBJ1-3, with D unresolved. CDR1 and CDR2 from the germline V gene are MNHNS and SASEGT. The V gene lost 7 bases and the J gene lost 0 bases, with 16 bases spanning the gap. CDR3 size: 16 residues.

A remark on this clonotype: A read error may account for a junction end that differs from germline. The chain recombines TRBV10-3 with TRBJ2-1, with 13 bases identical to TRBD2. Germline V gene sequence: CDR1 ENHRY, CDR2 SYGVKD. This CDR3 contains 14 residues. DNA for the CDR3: TGCGCAACTAAAGGACTAGCGGGAGTAAATGAGCAGTTCTTC. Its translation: CATKGLAGVNEQFF.

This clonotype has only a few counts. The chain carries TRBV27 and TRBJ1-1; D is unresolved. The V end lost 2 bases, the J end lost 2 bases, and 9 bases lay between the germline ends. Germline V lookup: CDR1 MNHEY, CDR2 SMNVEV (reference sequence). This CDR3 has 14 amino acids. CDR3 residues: CASSLGLLNTEAFF. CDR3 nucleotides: TGTGCCAGCAGTTTAGGACTTCTCAACACTGAAGCTTTCTTT.

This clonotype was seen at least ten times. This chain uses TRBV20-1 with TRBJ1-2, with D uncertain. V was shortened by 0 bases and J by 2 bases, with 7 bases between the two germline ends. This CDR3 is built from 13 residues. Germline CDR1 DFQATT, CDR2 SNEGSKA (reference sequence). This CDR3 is CSARDALNYGYTF. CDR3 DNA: TGCAGTGCTAGAGATGCACTAAACTATGGCTACACCTTC.

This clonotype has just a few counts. The CDR3 protein is CASSQGGQDHTEAFF. In DNA form, the CDR3 reads TGTGCCAGCAGCCAAGGTGGGCAGGACCACACTGAAGCTTTCTTT. The V and J genes are TRBV4-2 and TRBJ1-1; D is ambiguous. CDR1 is LGHNA and CDR2 is YNFKEQ in the germline V gene. Between the trimmed V and J ends, which lost 1 base and 3 bases, there was a span of 12 bases. The CDR3 spans 15 residues.

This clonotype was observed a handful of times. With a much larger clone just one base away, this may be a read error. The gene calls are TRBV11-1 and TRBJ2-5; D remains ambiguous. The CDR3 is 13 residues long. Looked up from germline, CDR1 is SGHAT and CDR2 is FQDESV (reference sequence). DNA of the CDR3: TGTGCCAACAGCATCCCGTACCAAGAGACCCAGTACTTC. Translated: CANSIPYQETQYF. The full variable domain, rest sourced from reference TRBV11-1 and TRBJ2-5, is EAEVAQSPRYKITEKSQAVAFWCDPISGHATLYWYRQILGQGPELLVQFQDESVVDDSQLPKDRFSAERLKGVDSTLKIQPAELGDSAMYLCANSIPYQETQYFGPGTRLLVL.

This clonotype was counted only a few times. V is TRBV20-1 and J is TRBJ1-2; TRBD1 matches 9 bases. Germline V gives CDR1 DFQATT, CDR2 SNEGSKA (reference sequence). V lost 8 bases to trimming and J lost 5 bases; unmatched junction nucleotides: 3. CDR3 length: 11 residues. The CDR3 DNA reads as TGCAGTCGGACAGGGGATTATGGCTACACCTTC. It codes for CSRTGDYGYTF.

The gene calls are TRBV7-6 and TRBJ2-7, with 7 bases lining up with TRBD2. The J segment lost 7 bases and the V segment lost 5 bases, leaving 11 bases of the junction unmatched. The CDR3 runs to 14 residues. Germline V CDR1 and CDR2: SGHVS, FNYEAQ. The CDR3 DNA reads TGTGCCAGCAGCCGAGACCGGGACTATGGGGAGCAGTACTTC. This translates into CASSRDRDYGEQYF.

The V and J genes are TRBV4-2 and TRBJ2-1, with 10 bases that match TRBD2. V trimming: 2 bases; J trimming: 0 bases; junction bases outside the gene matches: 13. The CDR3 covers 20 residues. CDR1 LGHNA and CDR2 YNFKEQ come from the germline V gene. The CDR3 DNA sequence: TGTGCCAGCAGCCAACCTCCGGGACTAGCGCCTAAGAGCTCCTACAATGAGCAGTTCTTC. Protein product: CASSQPPGLAPKSSYNEQFF.

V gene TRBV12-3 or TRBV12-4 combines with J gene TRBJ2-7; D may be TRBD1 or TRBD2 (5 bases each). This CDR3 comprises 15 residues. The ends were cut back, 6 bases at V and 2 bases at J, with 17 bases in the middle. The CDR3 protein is CASSPRGTEPYEQYF. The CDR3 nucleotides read TGTGCCAGCAGCCCTCGTGGGACCGAACCCTACGAGCAGTACTTC.

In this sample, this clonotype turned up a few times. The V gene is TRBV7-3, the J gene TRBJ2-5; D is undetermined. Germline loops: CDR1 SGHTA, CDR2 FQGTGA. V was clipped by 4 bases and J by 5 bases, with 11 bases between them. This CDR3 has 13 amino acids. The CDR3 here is CASSSAVGETQYF. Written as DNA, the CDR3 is TGTGCCAGCAGCTCGGCGGTTGGCGAGACCCAGTACTTC.

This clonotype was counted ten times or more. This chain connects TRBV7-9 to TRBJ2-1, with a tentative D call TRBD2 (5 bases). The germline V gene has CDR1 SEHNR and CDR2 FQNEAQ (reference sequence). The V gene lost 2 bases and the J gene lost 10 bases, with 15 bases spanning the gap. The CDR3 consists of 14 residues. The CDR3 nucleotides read TGTGCCAGCAGCTTAAATCGGGGAGAGGACGAGCAGTTCTTC. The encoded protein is CASSLNRGEDEQFF.

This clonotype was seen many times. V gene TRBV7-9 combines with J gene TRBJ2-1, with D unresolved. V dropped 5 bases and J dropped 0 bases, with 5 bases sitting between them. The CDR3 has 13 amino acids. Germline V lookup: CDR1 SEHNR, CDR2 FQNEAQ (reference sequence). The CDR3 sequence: CASSPASYNEQFF. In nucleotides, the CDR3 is TGTGCCAGCAGCCCAGCCTCCTACAATGAGCAGTTCTTC.

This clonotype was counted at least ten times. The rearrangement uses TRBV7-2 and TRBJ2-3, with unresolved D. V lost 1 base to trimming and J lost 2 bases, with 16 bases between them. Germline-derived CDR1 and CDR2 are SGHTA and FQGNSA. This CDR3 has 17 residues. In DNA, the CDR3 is TGTGCCAGCAGCTTAGTTCTTGGCAGACTCCCCACAGATACGCAGTATTTT. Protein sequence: CASSLVLGRLPTDTQYF. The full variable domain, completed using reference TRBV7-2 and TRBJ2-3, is GAGVSQSPSNKVTEKGKDVELRCDPISGHTALYWYRQSLGQGLEFLIYFQGNSAPDKSGLPSDRFSAERTGGSVSTLTIQRTQQEDSAVYLCASSLVLGRLPTDTQYFGPGTRLTVL.

The CDR3 region is CATSDPRGGGQETQYF. The CDR3 coding sequence is TGTGCCACCAGTGATCCCCGCGGAGGGGGTCAAGAGACCCAGTACTTC. The chain carries TRBV24-1 and TRBJ2-5; either TRBD1 or TRBD2 may supply D (6 bases each). The CDR3 runs 16 residues. V shed 3 bases and J shed 2 bases, with 15 bases lying between them. Germline CDR1 is KGHDR and CDR2 is SFDVKD.

The CDR3 nucleotides are TGTGCCAGCAGGACACCGGGACTACCCTACGAGCAGTACTTC. This gives the protein CASRTPGLPYEQYF. The J gene is TRBJ2-7, the V gene TRBV28; TRBD2 matches at 7 bases. Unmatched junction bases numbered 7, after V lost 6 bases and J lost 2 bases. The CDR3 loop spans 14 amino acids. The germline V gene has CDR1 MDHEN and CDR2 SYDVKM.

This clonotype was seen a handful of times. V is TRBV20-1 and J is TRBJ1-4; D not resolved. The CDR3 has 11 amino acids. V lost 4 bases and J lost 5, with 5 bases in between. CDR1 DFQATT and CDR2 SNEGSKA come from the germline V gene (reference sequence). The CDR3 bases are TGCAGTGCTACCGGAAATGAAAAACTGTTTTTT. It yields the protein CSATGNEKLFF.

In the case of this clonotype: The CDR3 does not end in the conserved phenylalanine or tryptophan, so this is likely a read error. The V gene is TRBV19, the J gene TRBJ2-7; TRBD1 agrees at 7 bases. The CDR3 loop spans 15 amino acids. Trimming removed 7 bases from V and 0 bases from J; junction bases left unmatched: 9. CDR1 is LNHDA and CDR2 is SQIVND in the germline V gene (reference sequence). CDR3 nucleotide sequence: TGTGCCAGTACCGCTGGACAGGACCTCTCCTACGAGCAGTACCTC. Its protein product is CASTAGQDLSYEQYL.

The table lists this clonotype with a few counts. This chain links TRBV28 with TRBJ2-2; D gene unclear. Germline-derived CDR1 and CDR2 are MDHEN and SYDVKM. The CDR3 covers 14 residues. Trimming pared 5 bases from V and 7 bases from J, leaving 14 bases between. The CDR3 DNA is TGTGCCAGCAGTGGGAAAAAGGGTATCGGGGAGCTGTTTTTT. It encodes CASSGKKGIGELFF.

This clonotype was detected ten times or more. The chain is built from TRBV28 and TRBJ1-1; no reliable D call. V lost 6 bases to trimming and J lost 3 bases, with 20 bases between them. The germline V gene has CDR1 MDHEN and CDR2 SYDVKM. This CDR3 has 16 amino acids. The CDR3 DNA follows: TGTGCCAGCAGCATCCCCCACGGGTTGGGTTACACTGAAGCTTTCTTT. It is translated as CASSIPHGLGYTEAFF.

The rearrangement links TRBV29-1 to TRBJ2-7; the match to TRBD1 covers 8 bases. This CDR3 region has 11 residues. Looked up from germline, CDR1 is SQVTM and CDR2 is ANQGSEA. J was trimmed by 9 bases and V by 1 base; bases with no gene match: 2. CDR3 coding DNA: TGCAGCGTTGAAGTTGGACAGGGGCAGTACTTC. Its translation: CSVEVGQGQYF.

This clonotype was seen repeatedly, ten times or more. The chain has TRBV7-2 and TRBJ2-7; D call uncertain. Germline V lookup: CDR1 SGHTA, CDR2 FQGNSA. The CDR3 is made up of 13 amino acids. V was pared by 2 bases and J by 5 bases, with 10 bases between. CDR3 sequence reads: CASSLWAPNEQYF. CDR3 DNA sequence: TGTGCCAGCAGCTTATGGGCACCCAACGAGCAGTACTTC.

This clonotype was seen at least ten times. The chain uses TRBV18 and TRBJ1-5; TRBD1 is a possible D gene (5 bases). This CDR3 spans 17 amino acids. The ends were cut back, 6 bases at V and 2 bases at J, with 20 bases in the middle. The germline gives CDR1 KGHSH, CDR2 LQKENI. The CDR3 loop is CASSSLIREKGNQPQHF. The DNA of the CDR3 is TGTGCCAGCTCTTCACTTATCAGGGAAAAGGGCAATCAGCCCCAGCATTTT.

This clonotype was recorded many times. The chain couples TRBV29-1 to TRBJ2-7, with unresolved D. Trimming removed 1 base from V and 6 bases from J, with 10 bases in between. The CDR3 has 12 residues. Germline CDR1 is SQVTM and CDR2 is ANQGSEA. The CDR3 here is CSVEVPPSEQYF. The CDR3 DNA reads TGCAGCGTTGAAGTTCCCCCATCCGAGCAGTACTTC.

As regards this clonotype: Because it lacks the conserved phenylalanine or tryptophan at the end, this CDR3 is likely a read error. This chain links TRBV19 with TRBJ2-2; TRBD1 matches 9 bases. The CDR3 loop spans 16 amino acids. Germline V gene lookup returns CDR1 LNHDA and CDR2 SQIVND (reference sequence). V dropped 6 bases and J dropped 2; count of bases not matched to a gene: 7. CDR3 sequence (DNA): TGTGCCAGTAGACGGACAGGGGAAGGAAACACCGGGGAGCTGTTTTCT. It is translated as CASRRTGEGNTGELFS.